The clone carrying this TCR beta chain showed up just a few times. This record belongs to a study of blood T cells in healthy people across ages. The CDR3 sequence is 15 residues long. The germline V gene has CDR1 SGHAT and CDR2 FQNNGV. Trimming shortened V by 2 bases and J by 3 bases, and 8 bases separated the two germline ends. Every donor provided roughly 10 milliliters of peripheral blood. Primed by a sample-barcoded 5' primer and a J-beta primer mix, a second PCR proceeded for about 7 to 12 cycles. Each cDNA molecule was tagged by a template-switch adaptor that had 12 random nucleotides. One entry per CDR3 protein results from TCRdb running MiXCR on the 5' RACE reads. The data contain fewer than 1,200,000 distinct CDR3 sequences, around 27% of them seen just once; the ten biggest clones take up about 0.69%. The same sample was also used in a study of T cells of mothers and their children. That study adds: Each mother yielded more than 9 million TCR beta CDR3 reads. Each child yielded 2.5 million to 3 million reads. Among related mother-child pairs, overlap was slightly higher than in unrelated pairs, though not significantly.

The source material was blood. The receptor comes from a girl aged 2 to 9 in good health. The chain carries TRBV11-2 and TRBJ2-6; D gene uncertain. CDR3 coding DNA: TGTGCCAGCAGCTTAACCGTAGGTGGGGCCAACGTCCTGACTTTC. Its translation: CASSLTVGGANVLTF.